This T cell receptor beta chain was sequenced during a study of human T cells and chemical hapten exposure. At the level of the study: Variation in per-sample TCR yields came mainly from small pooled library volume differences. Whole-study results and caveats: DPC sensitization left the count of TCRs above 1 in 1000 unchanged.

In the original processing: The median was approximately 89,000 TCRs per sample, ranging about 20,000 to 690,600. From the 5' RACE reads, TCRdb called clonotypes with MiXCR, one entry per CDR3 protein. These V and J calls derive from TCRdb rather than the authors' analysis. The sample holds tens of thousands of distinct CDR3 sequences, approximately 16% seen once. Total RNA was isolated from whole blood that had not been fractionated. As regards this clonotype: Its antigen is not identified.

This TCR was sampled from a female donor in good health.

CDR3 sequence reads: CASSFTSGSGEQFF. The CDR3 DNA is TGTGCCAGCAGCTTTACTAGCGGGAGCGGTGAGCAGTTCTTC. V is TRBV7-9 and J is TRBJ2-1, with 11 bases lining up with TRBD2. The J segment lost 9 bases and the V segment lost 3 bases, leaving 4 bases of the junction unmatched. CDR1 and CDR2 from the germline V gene are SEHNR and FQNEAQ (reference sequence). There are 14 residues in the CDR3.